These T cell receptor beta chains were read from a single sample in a study of neoadjuvant anti-PD-1 for oral cavity cancer. This table comes from immunoSEQ multiplex PCR, and its TCRdb copy is limited to in-frame clones, with some not included. The data show tens of thousands of clones, 84% seen once. Sample: PBMCs, taken before nivolumab (anti-PD-1) treatment. The receptors were gathered from a person aged 35 to 85 with oral cavity squamous cell carcinoma. Each CDR3 is given with its conserved first and last residue. A D gene is named only where the DNA matches it firmly.

V gene	D gene	J gene	CDR3 protein
TRBV19	NA	TRBJ1-1	CASSKAGGGTEAFF
TRBV10-1	TRBD2	TRBJ2-4	CASSDSSGRAPNIQYF
TRBV20-1	NA	TRBJ1-2	CSAPDSGYTF
TRBV30	NA	TRBJ2-1	CAWGQSNEQFF
TRBV28	TRBD1	TRBJ2-7	CASRTTGTGTYEQYF
TRBV5-5	NA	TRBJ1-1	CASSLANSMNTEAFF
TRBV28	NA	TRBJ1-1	CASSIGGTELYTEAFF
TRBV7-9	NA	TRBJ2-6	CASSLGPGANVLTF
TRBV6-6	NA	TRBJ1-1	CASSYSDGAEAFF
TRBV7-3	NA	TRBJ2-3	CASSQSRPTDTQYF
TRBV5-1	TRBD2	TRBJ2-7	CASSPGGRNSGYEQYF
TRBV28	TRBD2	TRBJ2-7	CASSLPTSGNPLYEQYF
TRBV15	TRBD1	TRBJ2-7	CATSREGTGGPYEQYF
TRBV7-2	NA	TRBJ2-3	CASSLTGNGADTQYF
TRBV4-2	TRBD1	TRBJ1-5	CASSQVRDRGQPQHF
TRBV25-1	NA	TRBJ2-6	CASSPWDGRSGANVLTF
TRBV27	NA	TRBJ2-7	CASSSDKAYEQYF
TRBV14	TRBD2	TRBJ2-1	CASSPGTSGIYNEQFF
TRBV7-9	TRBD1	TRBJ1-4	CASRPTGAQEKLFF
TRBV10-3	NA	TRBJ2-7	CASSGVANEQYF
TRBV10-3	NA	TRBJ2-7	CAIGQNNEQYF
TRBV6-5	TRBD1	TRBJ2-1	CASSLRTGGIDEQFF
TRBV9	TRBD2	TRBJ2-2	CASSAGTSGSTGELFF
TRBV29-1	NA	TRBJ1-1	CSVEDRGGTNTEAFF
TRBV6-1	NA	TRBJ1-5	CASSERGGNQPQHF
TRBV7-6	NA	TRBJ2-7	CASSFDRSYEQYF
TRBV19	NA	TRBJ1-3	CASIKDSSGNTIYF
TRBV19	NA	TRBJ2-1	CASSGYRGGYNEQFF
TRBV19	NA	TRBJ1-5	CASIALYSGSNQPQHF
TRBV4-2	NA	TRBJ1-4	CASSSGQSNEKLFF
TRBV28	NA	TRBJ1-2	CASRRAGAQGYTF
TRBV2	TRBD2	TRBJ2-1	CASTPGTTQFF
TRBV29-1	NA	TRBJ2-1	CSVEPDSRISYNEQFF
TRBV25-1	NA	TRBJ1-1	CASSSPVGGANTEAFF
TRBV28	NA	TRBJ2-7	CASSSPGEQYF
TRBV30	NA	TRBJ2-7	CAWSVFSYEQYF
TRBV29-1	TRBD2	TRBJ2-5	CSGLTSGRETQYF
TRBV9	TRBD2	TRBJ2-1	CASSASGSINEQFF
TRBV11-2	TRBD2	TRBJ2-3	CASSLGTRDTQYF
TRBV6-5	TRBD1	TRBJ1-3	CASRSTGTGNTIYF
TRBV14	TRBD1	TRBJ2-4	CASSHWTGADIQYF
TRBV19	NA	TRBJ1-5	CASSAGDPAFANQPQHF
TRBV5-1	TRBD2	TRBJ2-2	CASSGGTSDTGELFF
TRBV5-6	NA	TRBJ2-5	CASSLFRGGGQETQYF
TRBV7-8	NA	TRBJ1-2	CASSLEGRYYGYTF
TRBV30	TRBD2	TRBJ2-7	CAWRAGRGLTYEQYF
TRBV15	NA	TRBJ2-5	CATSRDRQARGETQYF
TRBV5-4	NA	TRBJ2-7	CASSLVGGGEQYF
TRBV7-2	NA	TRBJ2-2	CASSLRRVGELFF
TRBV19	TRBD1	TRBJ2-2	CATRTGGTGELFF
TRBV5-1	NA	TRBJ2-1	CASSSTTLGVTSYNEQFF
TRBV5-4	TRBD1	TRBJ2-5	CASSRGTGSQETQYF
TRBV6-1	TRBD1	TRBJ2-7	CASSDSGTGRYEQYF
TRBV30	NA	TRBJ2-5	CAWSVKETQYF